Below are 3 T cell receptor beta chains sequenced from a single sample in a study of blood T cell repertoires in COVID-19. Repertoires were generated with immunoSEQ multiplex PCR, while TCRdb's copy carries only in-frame clones and drops some. Of about 170,000 clones listed, approximately 79% are singletons. The sequencing sample was made of peripheral blood. The source of these receptors is a woman older than 75 with acute or convalescent COVID-19.

This clone has just a few counts. This sequence joins TRBV24-1 and TRBJ2-1, with TRBD1 matching over 9 bases. This CDR3 comprises 16 residues. Germline lookup yields CDR1 KGHDR and CDR2 SFDVKD. V gave up 9 bases and J gave up 3 bases; unmatched junction bases: 11. The DNA for the CDR3 is TGTGCCACCGGAATTTCCGGGACAGGGAGCTACAATGAGCAGTTCTTC. It encodes CATGISGTGSYNEQFF.

The J gene is TRBJ1-6, the V gene TRBV28; D call uncertain. Germline lookup yields CDR1 MDHEN and CDR2 SYDVKM. The V end lost 2 bases, the J end lost 6 bases, and 8 bases lay between the germline ends. The CDR3 has 14 amino acids. CDR3 in amino acids: CASSLQDFNSPLHF. In nucleotides, the CDR3 is TGTGCCAGCAGTTTACAGGATTTTAATTCACCCCTCCACTTT.

The chain links TRBV5-1 to TRBJ2-2; TRBD2 is a possible D gene (6 bases). Germline V gene lookup returns CDR1 SGHRS and CDR2 YFSETQ. Trimming took 4 bases from V and 4 from J, leaving 20 bases between them. This CDR3 has 17 residues. CDR3 in amino acids: CASSPWGGASGTGELFF. The CDR3 DNA reads as TGCGCCAGCAGCCCGTGGGGCGGGGCTTCGGGCACCGGGGAGCTGTTTTTT.